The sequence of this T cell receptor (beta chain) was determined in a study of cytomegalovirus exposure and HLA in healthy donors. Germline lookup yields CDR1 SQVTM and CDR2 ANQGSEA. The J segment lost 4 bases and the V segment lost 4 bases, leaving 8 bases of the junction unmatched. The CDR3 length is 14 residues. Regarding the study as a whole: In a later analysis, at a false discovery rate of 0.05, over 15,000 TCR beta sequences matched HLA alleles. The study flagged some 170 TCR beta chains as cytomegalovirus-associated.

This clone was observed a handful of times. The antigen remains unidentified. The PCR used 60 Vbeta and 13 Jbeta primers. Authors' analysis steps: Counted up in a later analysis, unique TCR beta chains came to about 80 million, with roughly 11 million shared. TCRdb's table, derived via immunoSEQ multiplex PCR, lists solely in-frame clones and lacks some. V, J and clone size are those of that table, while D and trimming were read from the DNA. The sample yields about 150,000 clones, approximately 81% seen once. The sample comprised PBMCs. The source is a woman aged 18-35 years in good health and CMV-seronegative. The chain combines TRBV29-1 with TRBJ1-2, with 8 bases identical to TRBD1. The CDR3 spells CSVVRQGAAYGYTF. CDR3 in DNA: TGCAGCGTTGTAAGGCAGGGGGCCGCCTATGGCTACACCTTC.